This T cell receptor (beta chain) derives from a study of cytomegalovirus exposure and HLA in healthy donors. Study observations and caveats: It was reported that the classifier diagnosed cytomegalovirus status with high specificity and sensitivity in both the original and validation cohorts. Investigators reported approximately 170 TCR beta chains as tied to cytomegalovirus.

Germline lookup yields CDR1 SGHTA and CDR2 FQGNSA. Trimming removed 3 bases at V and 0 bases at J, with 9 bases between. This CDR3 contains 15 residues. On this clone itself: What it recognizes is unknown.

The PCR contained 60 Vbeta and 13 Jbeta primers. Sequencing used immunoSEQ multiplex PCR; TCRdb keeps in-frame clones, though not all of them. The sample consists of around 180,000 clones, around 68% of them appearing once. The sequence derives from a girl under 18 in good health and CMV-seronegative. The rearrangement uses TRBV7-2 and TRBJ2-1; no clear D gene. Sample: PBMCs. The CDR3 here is CASSLHSSSYNEQFF. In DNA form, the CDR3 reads TGTGCCAGCAGCTTGCACAGTAGCTCCTACAATGAGCAGTTCTTC.